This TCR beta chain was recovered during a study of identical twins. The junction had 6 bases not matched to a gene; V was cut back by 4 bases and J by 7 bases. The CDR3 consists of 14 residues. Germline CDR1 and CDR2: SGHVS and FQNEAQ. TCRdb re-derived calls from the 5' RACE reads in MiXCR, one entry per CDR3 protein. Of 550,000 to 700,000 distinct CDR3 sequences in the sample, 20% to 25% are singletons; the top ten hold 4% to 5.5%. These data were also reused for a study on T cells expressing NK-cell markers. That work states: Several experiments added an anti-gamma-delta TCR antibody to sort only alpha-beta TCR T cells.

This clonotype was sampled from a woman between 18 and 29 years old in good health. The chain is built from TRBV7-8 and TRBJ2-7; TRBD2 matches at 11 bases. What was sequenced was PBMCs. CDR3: CASSWSSGRSEQYF. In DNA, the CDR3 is TGTGCCAGCAGCTGGTCTAGCGGGAGGAGTGAGCAGTACTTC. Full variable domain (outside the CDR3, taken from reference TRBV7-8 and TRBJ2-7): GAGVSQSPRYKVAKRGQDVALRCDPISGHVSLFWYQQALGQGPEFLTYFQNEAQLDKSGLPSDRFFAERPEGSVSTLKIQRTQQEDSAVYLCASSWSSGRSEQYFGPGTRLTVT.